This is a list of T cell receptor beta chains from one sample in a study of cytomegalovirus exposure and HLA in healthy donors. Clones were read by immunoSEQ multiplex PCR, and TCRdb kept only the in-frame ones, dropping some. This table holds roughly 100,000 clones, nearly 80% found once. Sequenced material: PBMCs. The receptors were gathered from a woman aged 40 to 49 in good health and CMV-seronegative. The CDR3 runs from the conserved cysteine through the conserved F or W. D genes are given only for firm matches. Size values are once, few and many counts, or a class for expanded clones, and some rows have none.

CASSLTAGGRETQYF,TGTGCCAGCAGTTTAACCGCAGGGGGCAGGGAGACCCAGTACTTC,TRBD1,TRBV28,.,TRBJ2-5
CASSQLLRQGAKTGELFF,TGCGCCAGCAGCCAACTCCTACGACAGGGGGCAAAAACCGGGGAGCTGTTTTTT,TRBD1,TRBV4-1,.,TRBJ2-2
CASSPLPGMDYQPQHF,TGCGCCAGCAGTCCACTGCCAGGGATGGATTATCAGCCCCAGCATTTT,.,TRBV5-1,.,TRBJ1-5
CASSLKLAGVGNTIYF,TGTGCCAGCAGTTTGAAGTTGGCGGGGGTTGGAAACACCATATATTTT,.,TRBV28,.,TRBJ1-3
CASSPPVYGRARDTQYF,TGTGCCAGCAGCCCTCCGGTGTACGGGAGGGCCCGGGATACGCAGTATTTT,TRBD2,TRBV5-6,.,TRBJ2-3
CASRRNQGKVYEQYF,TGTGCCAGCCGAAGAAACCAGGGGAAGGTCTACGAGCAGTACTTC,.,TRBV28,.,TRBJ2-7
CASSYSTNTRGKLFF,TGTGCCAGCAGTTACTCGACGAACACCAGGGGAAAACTGTTTTTT,.,TRBV6-5,few,TRBJ1-4
CASSFVPRGSNYGYTF,TGTGCCAGCAGCTTCGTGCCCAGGGGATCTAACTATGGCTACACCTTC,.,TRBV7-2,.,TRBJ1-2
CATSRAGTSRNEQFF,TGTGCCACCAGCAGAGCTGGGACTAGTAGGAATGAGCAGTTCTTC,TRBD2,TRBV15,.,TRBJ2-1
CASSLTSGRYNEQFF,TGCGCCAGCAGCTTGACTAGCGGGCGCTACAATGAGCAGTTCTTC,TRBD2,TRBV5-1,.,TRBJ2-1
CASRREGGANNQPQHF,TGTGCCAGTAGGAGGGAAGGGGGCGCAAATAATCAGCCCCAGCATTTT,TRBD1,TRBV19,few,TRBJ1-5
CASSLLGISDGYTF,TGTGCCAGCAGTTTATTAGGAATAAGCGATGGCTACACCTTC,.,TRBV28,.,TRBJ1-2
CASSQELAGTPYEQYF,TGTGCCAGCAGCCAGGAATTAGCGGGAACCCCCTACGAGCAGTACTTC,TRBD2,TRBV4-2,few,TRBJ2-7
CASSLAGTGRTEAFF,TGTGCCAGCAGCTTAGCAGGGACAGGGCGGACTGAAGCTTTCTTT,TRBD1,TRBV7-9,few,TRBJ1-1
CASSRTGNQPQHF,TGTGCCAGCAGCCGGACAGGGAATCAGCCCCAGCATTTT,TRBD1,TRBV7-9,few,TRBJ1-5
CSARQAGTNTGELFF,TGCAGCGCCCGACAAGCGGGAACGAACACCGGGGAGCTGTTTTTT,TRBD2,TRBV29-1,.,TRBJ2-2
CAISDSTREQFF,TGTGCCATCAGTGATTCTACCAGGGAGCAGTTCTTC,.,TRBV10-3,few,TRBJ2-1
CASSQDLRGNSYNEQFF,TGCGCCAGCAGCCAAGATCTGCGCGGGAACTCCTACAATGAGCAGTTCTTC,.,TRBV4-3,.,TRBJ2-1
CASTPGGRVYEQYF,TGTGCCAGCACCCCGGGCGGGAGGGTCTACGAGCAGTACTTC,TRBD2,TRBV28,.,TRBJ2-7
CASSLIEGGPVYEQFF,TGTGCCAGCAGCTTAATTGAGGGAGGGCCCGTATATGAGCAGTTCTTC,TRBD2,TRBV7-2,.,TRBJ2-1
CASRPLLATNEKLFF,TGTGCCAGCAGGCCACTCCTTGCAACTAATGAAAAACTGTTTTTT,.,TRBV6-4,.,TRBJ1-4
CASSPSGQGTVGQYF,TGTGCCAGCAGCCCATCCGGACAGGGAACCGTCGGGCAGTACTTC,TRBD1,TRBV11-2,.,TRBJ2-7
CATSRGEDLTEAFF,TGTGCCACCAGCAGAGGGGAGGACCTCACTGAAGCTTTCTTT,.,TRBV15,.,TRBJ1-1
CASSPGGQGVGGYTF,TGTGCCAGCAGTCCGGGGGGACAGGGGGTAGGGGGCTACACCTTC,TRBD1,TRBV28,.,TRBJ1-2
CASSPEGGRGARGYTF,TGTGCCAGCAGCCCCGAAGGGGGTCGGGGAGCCAGGGGCTATACCTTC,.,TRBV7-6,.,TRBJ1-2
CASSLRETYEQYF,TGTGCCAGCAGCTTACGGGAGACCTACGAGCAGTACTTC,.,TRBV11-2,.,TRBJ2-7
CASSVGSGTSYEQYF,TGTGCCAGCAGTGTGGGTAGCGGGACCTCCTACGAGCAGTACTTC,TRBD2,TRBV6-1,.,TRBJ2-7
CASSSRGRLGEQFF,TGTGCCAGCAGCTCGCGGGGTCGACTGGGTGAGCAGTTCTTC,.,TRBV5-8,.,TRBJ2-1
CASRGGDQPQHF,TGTGCCAGTAGAGGGGGAGATCAGCCCCAGCATTTT,.,TRBV19,.,TRBJ1-5
CASSVGGPTEAFF,TGTGCCAGCAGCGTAGGGGGCCCGACTGAAGCTTTCTTT,.,TRBV9,.,TRBJ1-1
CAIRDSANEQFF,TGTGCCATCAGGGACTCAGCCAATGAGCAGTTCTTC,.,TRBV10-3,.,TRBJ2-1
CASRTLAGQETQYF,TGTGCCAGCAGAACCCTAGCGGGCCAAGAGACCCAGTACTTC,TRBD2,TRBV6-5,.,TRBJ2-5
CASRPGTEPMNEQFF,TGCGCCAGCAGACCCGGGACAGAGCCTATGAATGAGCAGTTCTTC,TRBD1,TRBV5-1,few,TRBJ2-1
CSVLGRNTIYF,TGCAGCGTTCTGGGCAGAAACACCATATATTTT,.,TRBV29-1,.,TRBJ1-3
CATSRDLAGYGYTF,TGTGCCACCAGCAGAGATCTGGCCGGGTATGGCTACACCTTC,.,TRBV15,.,TRBJ1-2
CASSERQLNEKLFF,TGTGCCAGCAGCGAACGACAGCTTAATGAAAAACTGTTTTTT,.,TRBV28,.,TRBJ1-4
CASSPNSPGANVLTF,TGTGCCAGCAGCCCTAACAGTCCCGGGGCCAACGTCCTGACTTTC,.,TRBV7-3,.,TRBJ2-6
CASSLAGTPYNEQFF,TGCGCCAGCAGCTTAGCCGGGACACCGTACAATGAGCAGTTCTTC,.,TRBV5-1,.,TRBJ2-1
CASSSQSPNTGELFF,TGTGCCAGCAGTTCACAGTCTCCGAACACCGGGGAGCTGTTTTTT,.,TRBV27,.,TRBJ2-2
CAITSVGTGLAGTDTQYF,TGTGCCATCACCTCAGTCGGAACGGGACTAGCGGGGACAGATACGCAGTATTTT,TRBD2,TRBV10-3,.,TRBJ2-3
CASRELGLDYNEQFF,TGTGCCAGCAGAGAACTAGGGCTCGACTACAATGAGCAGTTCTTC,.,TRBV6-5,few,TRBJ2-1
CAWETGAVFPGYTF,TGTGCCTGGGAAACAGGGGCCGTATTTCCTGGCTACACCTTC,TRBD1,TRBV30,.,TRBJ1-2
CASSRQGAEDGYTF,TGTGCCAGTAGCCGACAGGGGGCCGAGGATGGCTACACCTTC,TRBD1,TRBV19,.,TRBJ1-2
CASSQGTPQTYEQYF,TGCGCCAGCAGCCAAGGGACACCTCAGACCTACGAGCAGTACTTC,.,TRBV5-1,.,TRBJ2-7
CASSEGGIPHQPQHF,TGTGCCAGCAGTGAGGGAGGGATTCCCCATCAGCCCCAGCATTTT,.,TRBV25-1,.,TRBJ1-5
CASSLVGGSGNTIYF,TGTGCCAGCAGCTTAGTCGGGGGTTCAGGAAACACCATATATTTT,.,TRBV7-2,.,TRBJ1-3
CASSEQGGTDTQYF,TGTGCCAGCAGTGAACAGGGGGGCACAGATACGCAGTATTTT,TRBD1,TRBV6-1,.,TRBJ2-3
CASSPPSREQYF,TGTGCCAGCAGCCCCCCGTCCCGCGAGCAGTACTTC,.,TRBV28,.,TRBJ2-7
CATSSDSRGVYEQYF,TGTGCCACCAGCAGCGACTCTCGGGGGGTTTACGAGCAGTACTTC,TRBD2,TRBV15,.,TRBJ2-7